The 5 T cell receptor beta chains presented below share a single source sample, sequenced in a study of blood T cell repertoires in COVID-19 (dated by TCRdb to about 2020). The protocol used for the library was the immunoSEQ multiplex PCR assay. As stored in TCRdb, this immuneACCESS dataset retains in-frame rearrangements with V and J assigned. A fraction of the clones does not appear; measured against another copy, unresolved V genes explain less than half of the discrepancy, and the remainder lacks a known reason. The sample records a few hundred thousand clones, around 84% of which are singletons. The ten largest clones represent approximately 3.7% of the sample. Sequencing was done on a sample of peripheral blood. Receptors were obtained from a woman younger than 30 with acute or convalescent COVID-19.

V gene TRBV23-1 combines with J gene TRBJ1-5, with TRBD1 matching over 7 bases. TRBV23-1 falls under the ORF class, with uncertain function. CDR3 length: 13 residues. Unmatched junction bases numbered 2, after V lost 2 bases and J lost 7 bases. The DNA of the CDR3 is TGCGCCAGCAGTCAAGACAGGGCCCAGCCCCAGCATTTT. Translated, it gives CASSQDRAQPQHF.

A single count supports this clone. Other DNA sequences of this sample code for an identical CDR3. V and J are TRBV6-6 and TRBJ2-7; no firm D call. CDR3 size: 12 residues. The ends were cut back, 4 bases at V and 4 bases at J, with 8 bases in the middle. Germline values: CDR1 MNHNY, CDR2 SVGAGI (reference sequence). CDR3 in DNA: TGTGCCAGCAGTTCCCCGTTGTACGAGCAGTACTTC. It translates to CASSSPLYEQYF.

This clone was recorded only once. V and J are TRBV28 and TRBJ1-3, with D possibly matching TRBD1 (5 bases). CDR3 length: 14 residues. Germline CDR1 and CDR2: MDHEN and SYDVKM. Trimming took off 11 bases at V and 4 bases at J, with 18 bases between the two ends. The CDR3 nucleotides are TGTGCCGCTCTCTCCCAGGGCAGAGGAAACACCATATATTTT. Its translation is CAALSQGRGNTIYF. The full variable domain, rest sourced from reference TRBV28 and TRBJ1-3, is DVKVTQSSRYLVKRTGEKVFLECVQDMDHENMFWYRQDPGLGLRLIYFSYDVKMKEKGDIPEGYSVSREKKERFSLILESASTNQTSMYLCAALSQGRGNTIYFGEGSWLTVV.

V usage is TRBV7-2 and J usage is TRBJ2-7; tentatively, D is TRBD2 (6 bases). The length of the CDR3 is 15 residues. The V end lost 5 bases, the J end lost 2 bases, and 16 bases lay between the germline ends. Germline V gene data show CDR1 as SGHTA and CDR2 as FQGNSA. CDR3 region: CASSPQRLDPYEQYF. Here the CDR3 DNA reads TGTGCCAGCAGCCCCCAGAGACTAGATCCCTACGAGCAGTACTTC.

This sequence joins TRBV28 and TRBJ2-7; TRBD2 matches at 8 bases. V shed 8 bases and J 6 bases; nucleotides not matched to a gene: 12. The germline CDR1 and CDR2 sequences are MDHEN and SYDVKM. CDR3 length equals 14 residues. CDR3 coding DNA: TGTGCCAGCTCCGTCGGGGGGGTCGAGTCCGAGCAGTACTTC. It translates to CASSVGGVESEQYF.